This TCR beta chain derives from a study of glioma-infiltrating T cells (dated by TCRdb to about 2016). Concerning the study at large: Sequencing of TCR alpha- and beta-chain repertoires was performed on glioma tissue, on non-neoplastic brain tissue, and on matched peripheral blood mononuclear cells. The paired cohort was made up of three low-grade glioma patients, 7 or 8 primary glioblastoma patients and three non-glioma patients who contributed non-neoplastic brain tissue. To measure divergence between tissue and blood T-cell populations, each tissue-infiltrating repertoire was compared with the peripheral blood repertoire of the same patient. What the authors observed across the whole study: Group comparisons rested on small numbers: three non-neoplastic, three low-grade glioma and fewer than ten glioblastoma patients. Only a very small number of CDR3 sequences turned up in both tissue and blood, a result put down to high CDR3 diversity combined with limited sampling. In non-neoplastic patients, VJ-independent divergence between tissue and blood fell below expectation, whereas in all gliomas, and especially in low-grade gliomas, the divergence rose above expectation.

At the junction V is shortened by 6 bases and J by 0 bases, with 12 bases in between. Reading from cysteine to phenylalanine, the CDR3 counts 14 amino acids. CDR3 DNA is the only sequence kept; it has 42 bases, read in frame from the first base. This clonotype was counted a few times. This receptor's antigen is unknown. Base qualities were left out, and no much larger clone turns up one base away. The iRepertoire nested amplicon-rescue multiplex PCR (arm-PCR) platform was used to amplify TCR alpha and beta CDR3 regions from RNA. The input for one-step reverse transcription and amplification was about 85-400 ng of tissue mRNA or PBMC total RNA. Following bead purification, Illumina adapters were added through a secondary multiplex PCR, and the libraries were then gel-purified between 200 and 400 bp. Internal 6-nucleotide barcodes were carried by the libraries and were used for demultiplexing. The libraries were sequenced on an Illumina MiSeq using 2x220 or 2x250 nucleotide paired-end reads. For the original study's pipeline: FLASH 1.2.11 was used to merge paired reads, and BWA-MEM then aligned the reads to the GRCh37 human genome before TRA and TRB reads were extracted. An IMGT-derived reference of cassette sequences and CDR3 motifs, with pseudogenes included, was used for V and J assignment. Three-frame translation of reads was performed, and productive CDR3s were defined as those with a C...FGXG motif and no stop codons. Clonotypes were defined as unique combinations of V-J cassette pair and CDR3 amino acid sequence. Filtering of reads was based on Hamming distance, with the threshold set by the sequence error rate of each sample in mapped regions. TCRdb reanalyzed the raw reads on its own, using fastp at Q25 for trimming and MiXCR for clone calling, and kept in-frame beta chains. Rows matching on CDR3 protein sequence are summarized as one entry with the most common DNA and genes. These V and J calls originate from TCRdb's pipeline instead of the authors' own analysis. The sample table lists fewer than 250,000 distinct CDR3 sequences, 30% to 40% of them with a count of one. The top ten hold 20% of the sample.

Source material: glioma tissue, nonneoplastic brain tissue, or PBMCs (not recorded which). This clonotype was sampled from a human donor with low-grade glioma or glioblastoma, undergoing nonglioma brain surgery, or in good health (not recorded which). The chain is assembled from TRBV12-3 or TRBV12-4 and TRBJ2-7, with the D segment identity uncertain. The DNA sequence is given as TGTGCCAGCAGGGACGGCCGAGGCTCCTACGAGCAGTACTTC. It translates as CASRDGRGSYEQYF.